A single T cell receptor (beta chain) is shown here with its context. These data belong to a study of blood T cell repertoires in COVID-19. The germline CDR1 and CDR2 sequences are SGHDT and YYEEEE. The CDR3 has 16 amino acids. Germline trimming cut 1 base from V and 5 bases from J; bases unmatched to any gene: 8. Using immunoSEQ multiplex PCR, the repertoire was profiled, and TCRdb retains in-frame clones only, with some absent. The repertoire holds tens of thousands of clones, around 83% seen once, with 22% in the top ten. This receptor was obtained from a woman older than 75 in a cohort sampled during active or convalescent COVID-19. Sequenced sample: peripheral blood. The chain couples TRBV5-6 to TRBJ1-5, with 8 bases aligning to TRBD1. The CDR3, as DNA: TGTGCCAGCAGCTTGTTCTTAACAGGGGGTTATCAGCCCCAGCATTTT. Encoded protein: CASSLFLTGGYQPQHF.